A single sample is the source of the 20 T cell receptor beta chains below, sequenced in a study of blood T cell repertoires in COVID-19. Clones were sequenced by immunoSEQ multiplex PCR, and TCRdb holds only the in-frame ones, with some missing. In the table there are under 200,000 clones, about four fifths of which are singletons. Material: PBMCs or T cells enriched from blood (not recorded which). Receptors originate from a woman aged 60-70 years who had recovered from COVID-19.

The chain links TRBV5-1 to TRBJ2-7, with TRBD1 matching 9 bases. The CDR3 is 15 amino acids. Per germline, CDR1 SGHRS and CDR2 YFSETQ. Unmatched junction bases numbered 9, after V lost 4 bases and J lost 4 bases. This CDR3 reads CASSHRDRAGYEQYF. CDR3 bases: TGCGCCAGCAGCCACCGGGACAGGGCCGGTTACGAGCAGTACTTC.

V and J are TRBV2 and TRBJ1-6, with 9 bases that match TRBD1. V trimming: 8 bases; J trimming: 2 bases; junction bases outside the gene matches: 19. In germline, CDR1 is SNHLY, CDR2 FYNNEI. CDR3 size: 20 residues. CDR3 bases: TGTGCCAGCCTCACTACCAATACCGGGACAGGGATTACCTATAATTCACCCCTCCACTTT. This sequence encodes CASLTTNTGTGITYNSPLHF.

The V call is TRBV12-2, the J call TRBJ2-6; the DNA was not used to check the table's D call, TRBD1. TRBV12-2 counts as a pseudogene. The CDR3 contains 16 residues. CDR3 sequence (DNA): TGTGCAAGTCGCCGGTACAGGGCTTGGGGGGCCAACGTCCTGACTTTC. Protein sequence: CASRRYRAWGANVLTF.

This clone has a count of ten or more. The rearrangement uses TRBV12-3 or TRBV12-4 and TRBJ1-5, with D unclear. V dropped 5 bases and J dropped 9 bases, with 8 bases sitting between them. The length of the CDR3 is 11 residues. This CDR3 reads CASSAAGPQHF. CDR3 coding DNA: TGTGCCAGCAGTGCCGCCGGGCCCCAGCATTTT.

This chain joins TRBV24-1 and TRBJ2-1; D not resolved. Germline assignment: CDR1 KGHDR and CDR2 SFDVKD. This CDR3 contains 13 residues. V lost 3 bases, J lost 8 bases, and 10 bases lay in between. The CDR3 DNA reads as TGTGCCACCAGTGATCTCGTGCGTCATGAGCAGTTCTTC. Protein sequence: CATSDLVRHEQFF.

V gene TRBV30 combines with J gene TRBJ1-1; no clear D gene. The germline gives CDR1 GTSNPN, CDR2 SVGIG (reference sequence). The CDR3 consists of 13 residues. Trimming left V 5 bases short and J 5 bases short, with 15 bases between. The CDR3 DNA sequence: TGTGCCTGGGCTAGTTCTACCAAGACTGAAGCTTTCTTT. It specifies CAWASSTKTEAFF.

The chain carries TRBV3-1 (or the pseudogene TRBV3-2) and TRBJ2-2, with 10 bases fitting TRBD1. J was trimmed by 6 bases and V by 3 bases; bases with no gene match: 4. Germline lookup yields CDR1 LGHDT and CDR2 YNNKEL (reference sequence). CDR3 size: 15 residues. CDR3 residues: CASSQRDRGAGELFF. The DNA for the CDR3 is TGTGCCAGCAGCCAGAGGGACAGGGGAGCCGGGGAGCTGTTTTTT.

The CDR3 loop reads CASRSGERSGELFF. The DNA of the CDR3 is TGTGCCAGTAGATCGGGGGAGAGAAGCGGGGAGCTGTTTTTT. The rearrangement links TRBV19 to TRBJ2-2; TRBD2 is a possible D gene (6 bases). The CDR3 length is 14 residues. Trimming took off 6 bases at V and 7 bases at J, with 15 bases between the two ends. Germline assignment: CDR1 LNHDA and CDR2 SQIVND (reference sequence).

V gene TRBV23-1 combines with J gene TRBJ1-2; D call uncertain. TRBV23-1 is classed as an ORF, of uncertain function. The CDR3 contains 15 residues. Trimming left V 0 bases short and J 8 bases short, with 16 bases between. CDR3 nucleotide sequence: TGCGCCAGCAGTCAATCGGGAGTCAACGATATGGGCTACACCTTC. The encoded protein is CASSQSGVNDMGYTF.

V usage is TRBV9 and J usage is TRBJ2-7; D is ambiguous. Trimming removed 4 bases at V and 0 bases at J, with 8 bases between. CDR3 length: 13 residues. CDR1 SGDLS and CDR2 YYNGEE come from the germline V gene. CDR3: CASSIISSYEQYF. CDR3 DNA sequence: TGTGCCAGCAGCATTATTAGCTCCTACGAGCAGTACTTC.

The chain links TRBV3-1 (or the pseudogene TRBV3-2) to TRBJ2-7, with TRBD2 identical over 9 bases. The CDR3 spans 15 residues. Trimming took 3 bases from V and 5 from J; bases not matched to a gene: 8. The V gene's germline CDR1 is LGHDT and CDR2 YNNKEL (reference sequence). CDR3 loop: CASSHARLAANEQYF. In DNA, the CDR3 is TGTGCCAGCAGCCATGCGAGACTAGCGGCGAACGAGCAGTACTTC.

The chain employs TRBV27 and TRBJ2-3; 14 nucleotides line up with TRBD2. This CDR3 has 18 amino acids. With V trimmed by 3 bases and J by 7 bases, 12 bases remained unmatched. CDR1 MNHEY and CDR2 SMNVEV come from the germline V gene (reference sequence). This CDR3 reads CASSLGLAGVVAGNTQYF. DNA of the CDR3: TGTGCCAGCAGTTTGGGACTAGCGGGGGTCGTAGCAGGGAATACGCAGTATTTT.

Notes on this clone: A junction boundary mismatches the germline segment, possibly from a read error. The gene calls are TRBV2 and TRBJ1-1, with D perhaps TRBD1 (5 bases). CDR1 is SNHLY and CDR2 is FYNNEI in the germline V gene. The CDR3 runs 15 residues. CDR3 region: CASTRQGTGNAEAFF. The CDR3 DNA sequence: TGTGCCAGCACCCGGCAGGGTACTGGGAACGCTGAAGCTTTCTTT.

The chain has TRBV27 and TRBJ2-3, with TRBD2 matching over 9 bases. With V trimmed by 7 bases and J by 1 base, 15 bases remained unmatched. There are 18 residues in the CDR3. The germline CDR1 and CDR2 sequences are MNHEY and SMNVEV (reference sequence). In DNA, the CDR3 is TGTGCCAGCAAGGCTCGGACGTTAGCGGGGGCCCGCACAGATACGCAGTATTTT. It translates to CASKARTLAGARTDTQYF.

This clone has a single count. The chain couples TRBV29-1 to TRBJ2-1, with D maybe TRBD2 (6 bases). The CDR3 totals 12 residues. The germline gives CDR1 SQVTM, CDR2 ANQGSEA. Trimming took off 4 bases at V and 7 bases at J, with 11 bases between the two ends. The CDR3 DNA reads as TGCAGCGTTGTATATGCGGGGAATGAGCAGTTCTTC. Amino acids: CSVVYAGNEQFF.

This sequence joins TRBV13 and TRBJ2-5; possibly TRBD2 for D (6 bases). V was pared by 3 bases and J by 2 bases, with 10 bases between. Germline V gene sequence: CDR1 PRHDT, CDR2 FYEKMQ (reference sequence). CDR3 length: 14 amino acids. The CDR3 region is CASSFSSAQETQYF. The CDR3 DNA reads TGTGCCAGCAGCTTTTCTAGCGCGCAAGAGACCCAGTACTTC.

The chain links TRBV7-2 to TRBJ1-5; the D is unclear. Germline V gene lookup returns CDR1 SGHTA and CDR2 FQGNSA. Trimming removed 4 bases from V and 5 bases from J, with 6 bases in between. The CDR3 has 12 amino acids. This CDR3 reads CASSSYDQPQHF. For the CDR3, the DNA is TGTGCCAGCAGCTCCTACGATCAGCCCCAGCATTTT.

In regard to this clone: Other DNA sequences from this sample encode an identical CDR3 as well. The chain recombines TRBV9 with TRBJ1-1; D remains unclear. Trimming cost V 2 bases and J 1 base, with 9 bases left between them. Germline V gene data show CDR1 as SGDLS and CDR2 as YYNGEE. This CDR3 comprises 14 residues. CDR3 in DNA: TGTGCCAGCAGCGTCCTAGGCGGGAACACTGAAGCTTTCTTT. It codes for CASSVLGGNTEAFF.

This clone was seen only once. J is TRBJ2-1 and V is TRBV10-2; no clear D gene. CDR1 and CDR2 from the germline V gene are WSHSY and SAAADI. Between the trimmed V and J ends, which lost 8 bases and 6 bases, there was a span of 11 bases. The CDR3 sequence is 12 residues long. The CDR3 loop is CASLTGPNEQFF. In DNA form, the CDR3 reads TGCGCCAGCCTGACTGGTCCCAATGAGCAGTTCTTC.

The V gene is TRBV7-3, the J gene TRBJ2-3; no definite D call. The CDR3 consists of 17 residues. The germline gives CDR1 SGHTA, CDR2 FQGTGA. Trimming cost V 5 bases and J 0 bases, with 18 bases left between them. CDR3 DNA sequence: TGTGCCAGCAGCGCAAGAGGCGGCGGATATAGCACAGATACGCAGTATTTT. Translation: CASSARGGGYSTDTQYF.